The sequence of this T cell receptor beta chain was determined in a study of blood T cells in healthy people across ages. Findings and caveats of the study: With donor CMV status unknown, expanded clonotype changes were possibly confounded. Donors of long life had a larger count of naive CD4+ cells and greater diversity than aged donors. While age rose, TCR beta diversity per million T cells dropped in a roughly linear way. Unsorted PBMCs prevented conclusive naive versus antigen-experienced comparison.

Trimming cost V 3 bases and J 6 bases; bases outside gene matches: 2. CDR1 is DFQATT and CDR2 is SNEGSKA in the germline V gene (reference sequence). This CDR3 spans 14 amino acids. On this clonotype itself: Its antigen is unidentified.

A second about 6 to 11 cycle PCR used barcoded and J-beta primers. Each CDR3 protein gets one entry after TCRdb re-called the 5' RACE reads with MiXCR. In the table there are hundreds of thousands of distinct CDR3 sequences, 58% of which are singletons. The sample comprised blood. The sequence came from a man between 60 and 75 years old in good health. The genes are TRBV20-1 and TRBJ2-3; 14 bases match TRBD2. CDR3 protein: CSARTSGGVDTQYF. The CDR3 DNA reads TGCAGTGCTAGGACTAGCGGGGGGGTGGATACGCAGTATTTT.